This record concerns one T cell receptor beta chain sequence. The data stem from a study of PD-L1 blockade in urothelial cancer. Study-wide background: Blood gave a median about 140,000 T cells.

Trimming cost V 3 bases and J 0 bases, with 18 bases left between them. The CDR3 has 18 amino acids. Germline V gene data show CDR1 as MNHNS and CDR2 as SASEGT. Time point noted: pretreatment peripheral blood. In each PCR, synthetic TCR analog templates were spiked in. Sequenced by immunoSEQ multiplex PCR; TCRdb stores in-frame clones only, minus some. The sample carries 60,000 to 70,000 clones, 80% to 90% recorded once. This sequence originates from a man between 65 and 85 years old with urothelial cancer. Sequencing was performed on PBMCs, taken around atezolizumab (anti-PD-L1) treatment. The rearrangement links TRBV6-1 to TRBJ1-5; perhaps TRBD1 as D (6 bases). CDR3 sequence (DNA): TGTGCCAGCAGTGATGGGGGCCGGTATGGTTATAGCAATCAGCCCCAGCATTTT. This gives the protein CASSDGGRYGYSNQPQHF.